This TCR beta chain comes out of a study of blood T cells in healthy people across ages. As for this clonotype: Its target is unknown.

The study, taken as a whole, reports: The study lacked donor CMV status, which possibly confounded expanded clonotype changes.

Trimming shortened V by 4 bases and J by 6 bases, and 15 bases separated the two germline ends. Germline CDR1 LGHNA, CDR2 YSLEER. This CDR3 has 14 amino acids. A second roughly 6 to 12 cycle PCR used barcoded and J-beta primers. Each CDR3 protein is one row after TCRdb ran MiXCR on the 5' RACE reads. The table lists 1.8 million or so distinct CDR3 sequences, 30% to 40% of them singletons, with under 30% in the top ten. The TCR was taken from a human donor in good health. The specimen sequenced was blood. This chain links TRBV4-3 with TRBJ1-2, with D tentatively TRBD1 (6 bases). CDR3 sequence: CASSPVGGTNGYTF. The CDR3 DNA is TGCGCCAGCAGCCCGGTCGGGGGGACAAATGGCTACACCTTC.